Listed below are T cell receptor beta chains from one sample, sequenced in a study of early T cells in non-severe SARS-CoV-2 infection. TCRdb reanalysed the 5' RACE reads using MiXCR and keeps one entry per CDR3 protein. The sample lists approximately 57,000 distinct CDR3 sequences, roughly an eighth occurring once. Sequenced material: whole blood. All receptors come from an adult who was a healthcare worker with PCR-confirmed SARS-CoV-2 infection or an uninfected control (not recorded which). CDR3s include the opening cysteine and the closing phenylalanine or tryptophan. The D gene is left open where the match is weak. Rows give clone size only sometimes, using once, few, many, or a class for an expanded clone.

J gene: TRBJ2-1; V gene: TRBV7-2; clone size: many; CDR3 length: 15; D gene: TRBD2; CDR3 protein: CASSLEGRANSPRFF; CDR3 DNA: TGTGCCAGCAGCTTAGAGGGGAGGGCCAACTCTCCCAGGTTCTTC
J gene: TRBJ2-2; V gene: TRBV19; clone size: many; CDR3 length: 18; D gene: TRBD2; CDR3 protein: CASSTPSAGGLLAGELFF; CDR3 DNA: TGTGCCAGTAGTACTCCGTCAGCGGGGGGGCTTTTAGCCGGGGAGCTGTTTTTT
J gene: TRBJ2-2; V gene: TRBV4-3; clone size: NA; CDR3 length: 12; D gene: NA; CDR3 protein: CASSQDTGELFF; CDR3 DNA: TGCGCCAGCAGCCAAGACACCGGGGAGCTGTTTTTT
J gene: TRBJ2-7; V gene: TRBV18; clone size: many; CDR3 length: 15; D gene: NA; CDR3 protein: CASSPPNRPGGEQYF; CDR3 DNA: TGTGCCAGCTCACCCCCGAATAGACCAGGAGGAGAGCAGTACTTC
J gene: TRBJ2-1; V gene: TRBV24-1; clone size: NA; CDR3 length: 15; D gene: NA; CDR3 protein: CATSDPGGGVFKQFF; CDR3 DNA: TGTGCCACCAGTGATCCTGGCGGAGGGGTGTTTAAGCAGTTCTTC
J gene: TRBJ2-7; V gene: TRBV2; clone size: many; CDR3 length: 13; D gene: TRBD1; CDR3 protein: CASSERDSNEQYF; CDR3 DNA: TGTGCCAGCAGTGAAAGGGACAGTAACGAGCAGTACTTC
J gene: TRBJ2-7; V gene: TRBV11-2; clone size: few; CDR3 length: 15; D gene: NA; CDR3 protein: CASSLGAGTVYEQYF; CDR3 DNA: TGTGCCAGCAGCTTAGGAGCCGGGACGGTGTACGAGCAGTACTTC
J gene: TRBJ2-7; V gene: TRBV7-2; clone size: few; CDR3 length: 16; D gene: TRBD1; CDR3 protein: CASNKIGTGGSYEQYF; CDR3 DNA: TGTGCCAGCAACAAAATTGGGACAGGGGGATCCTACGAGCAGTACTTC
J gene: TRBJ1-1; V gene: TRBV19; clone size: many; CDR3 length: 14; D gene: NA; CDR3 protein: CASSMGTANTEAFF; CDR3 DNA: TGTGCCAGTAGTATGGGGACGGCGAACACTGAAGCTTTCTTT
J gene: TRBJ1-5; V gene: TRBV6-5; clone size: many; CDR3 length: 13; D gene: NA; CDR3 protein: CASRRTVDQPQHF; CDR3 DNA: TGTGCCAGCAGGCGGACAGTCGATCAGCCCCAGCATTTT
J gene: TRBJ2-5; V gene: TRBV29-1; clone size: few; CDR3 length: 13; D gene: NA; CDR3 protein: CSVAYLEQETQYF; CDR3 DNA: TGCAGCGTTGCCTATCTAGAACAAGAGACCCAGTACTTC
J gene: TRBJ2-7; V gene: TRBV29-1; clone size: NA; CDR3 length: 13; D gene: NA; CDR3 protein: CSAAEDSQNEQYF; CDR3 DNA: TGCAGCGCAGCGGAGGACAGCCAAAACGAGCAGTACTTC
J gene: TRBJ2-4; V gene: TRBV6-6; clone size: few; CDR3 length: 11; D gene: NA; CDR3 protein: CASSYMGIQYF; CDR3 DNA: TGTGCCAGCAGTTACATGGGCATTCAGTACTTC
J gene: TRBJ1-2; V gene: TRBV6-1; clone size: many; CDR3 length: 13; D gene: TRBD1; CDR3 protein: CASKRGHDYGYTF; CDR3 DNA: TGTGCCAGCAAAAGGGGGCACGACTATGGCTACACCTTC
J gene: TRBJ1-4; V gene: TRBV2; clone size: many; CDR3 length: 13; D gene: TRBD1; CDR3 protein: CASTGDRDEKLFF; CDR3 DNA: TGTGCCAGCACCGGGGACAGGGATGAAAAACTGTTTTTT
J gene: TRBJ2-5; V gene: TRBV4-1; clone size: NA; CDR3 length: 18; D gene: NA; CDR3 protein: CASSQDGLIGWGQETQYF; CDR3 DNA: TGCGCCAGCAGCCAAGACGGTTTGATAGGCTGGGGACAAGAGACCCAGTACTTC
J gene: TRBJ2-1; V gene: TRBV6-5; clone size: NA; CDR3 length: 13; D gene: TRBD1; CDR3 protein: CASGDRLPSEQFF; CDR3 DNA: TGTGCCAGCGGGGACAGACTCCCTAGTGAGCAGTTCTTC
J gene: TRBJ1-5; V gene: TRBV3-1; clone size: few; CDR3 length: 13; D gene: NA; CDR3 protein: CASSQRANQPQHF; CDR3 DNA: TGTGCCAGCAGCCAAAGGGCCAATCAGCCCCAGCATTTT
J gene: TRBJ2-3; V gene: TRBV27; clone size: few; CDR3 length: 17; D gene: TRBD2; CDR3 protein: CASSGLAGATSTDTQYF; CDR3 DNA: TGTGCCAGCAGCGGACTAGCGGGGGCCACCTCCACAGATACGCAGTATTTT
J gene: TRBJ1-1; V gene: TRBV30; clone size: NA; CDR3 length: 13; D gene: NA; CDR3 protein: CACSRAGNTEAFF; CDR3 DNA: TGTGCCTGTTCCCGGGCGGGGAACACTGAAGCTTTCTTT
J gene: TRBJ1-1; V gene: TRBV29-1; clone size: few; CDR3 length: 13; D gene: NA; CDR3 protein: CSAFGQLNTEAFF; CDR3 DNA: TGCAGCGCCTTCGGGCAGTTGAACACTGAAGCTTTCTTT
J gene: TRBJ1-5; V gene: TRBV19; clone size: many; CDR3 length: 13; D gene: NA; CDR3 protein: CASSGSRNQPQHF; CDR3 DNA: TGTGCCAGTAGTGGGTCGCGCAATCAGCCCCAGCATTTT
J gene: TRBJ2-5; V gene: TRBV20-1; clone size: many; CDR3 length: 14; D gene: TRBD2; CDR3 protein: CSARTGTSEVTQYF; CDR3 DNA: TGCAGTGCTAGAACCGGGACTAGCGAGGTGACCCAGTACTTC
J gene: TRBJ1-1; V gene: TRBV7-6; clone size: NA; CDR3 length: 13; D gene: NA; CDR3 protein: CATGEGGGTEAFF; CDR3 DNA: TGTGCCACCGGGGAAGGGGGTGGCACTGAAGCTTTCTTT
J gene: TRBJ2-7; V gene: TRBV7-6; clone size: many; CDR3 length: 14; D gene: NA; CDR3 protein: CASSPTGAAYEQYF; CDR3 DNA: TGTGCCAGCAGCCCAACGGGTGCCGCTTACGAGCAGTACTTC
J gene: TRBJ1-1; V gene: TRBV27; clone size: many; CDR3 length: 13; D gene: NA; CDR3 protein: CASSQRLNTEAFF; CDR3 DNA: TGTGCCAGCAGTCAGCGATTGAACACTGAAGCTTTCTTT
J gene: TRBJ1-2; V gene: TRBV7-2; clone size: NA; CDR3 length: 15; D gene: TRBD1; CDR3 protein: CASSRTGTEGYGYTF; CDR3 DNA: TGTGCCAGCAGCAGGACCGGGACAGAAGGCTATGGCTACACCTTC
J gene: TRBJ2-3; V gene: TRBV7-9; clone size: few; CDR3 length: 17; D gene: TRBD1; CDR3 protein: CASSSGQGVVGTDTQYF; CDR3 DNA: TGTGCCAGCAGCTCGGGACAGGGGGTGGTGGGCACAGATACGCAGTATTTT
J gene: TRBJ2-7; V gene: TRBV6-1; clone size: many; CDR3 length: 13; D gene: NA; CDR3 protein: CASGARGPYEQYF; CDR3 DNA: TGTGCCAGCGGGGCCAGGGGACCCTACGAGCAGTACTTC
J gene: TRBJ2-1; V gene: TRBV3-1; clone size: few; CDR3 length: 13; D gene: NA; CDR3 protein: CASSQPLTNEQFF; CDR3 DNA: TGTGCCAGCAGCCAACCCCTTACCAATGAGCAGTTCTTC
J gene: TRBJ2-5; V gene: TRBV6-5; clone size: NA; CDR3 length: 14; D gene: TRBD2; CDR3 protein: CASSYRGGPETQYF; CDR3 DNA: TGTGCCAGCAGTTATCGGGGGGGTCCAGAGACCCAGTACTTC
J gene: TRBJ2-2; V gene: TRBV11-2; clone size: NA; CDR3 length: 14; D gene: NA; CDR3 protein: CASSFTDEGGELFF; CDR3 DNA: TGTGCCAGCAGCTTTACAGACGAGGGCGGGGAGCTGTTTTTT
J gene: TRBJ1-1; V gene: TRBV14; clone size: many; CDR3 length: 20; D gene: TRBD1; CDR3 protein: CASSQDSADRFSLGNTEAFF; CDR3 DNA: TGTGCCAGCAGCCAAGACTCCGCGGACAGGTTCTCTCTCGGGAACACTGAAGCTTTCTTT
J gene: TRBJ1-2; V gene: TRBV4-1; clone size: many; CDR3 length: 13; D gene: NA; CDR3 protein: CASSPSRGYGYTF; CDR3 DNA: TGCGCCAGCAGCCCCTCGAGAGGCTATGGCTACACCTTC
J gene: TRBJ1-1; V gene: TRBV18; clone size: few; CDR3 length: 15; D gene: NA; CDR3 protein: CASSHNLQGDTEAFF; CDR3 DNA: TGTGCCAGCTCACATAATTTACAGGGAGACACTGAAGCTTTCTTT
J gene: TRBJ1-4; V gene: TRBV20-1; clone size: many; CDR3 length: 13; D gene: NA; CDR3 protein: CSAGGPGDEKLFF; CDR3 DNA: TGCAGTGCCGGGGGACCCGGGGATGAAAAACTGTTTTTT
J gene: TRBJ1-5; V gene: TRBV2; clone size: few; CDR3 length: 14; D gene: NA; CDR3 protein: CASSLTGLDQPQHF; CDR3 DNA: TGTGCCAGCAGCCTCACAGGGCTTGATCAGCCCCAGCATTTT
J gene: TRBJ2-2; V gene: TRBV6-5; clone size: many; CDR3 length: 14; D gene: NA; CDR3 protein: CASSSPAPTGELFF; CDR3 DNA: TGTGCCAGCAGTTCACCGGCCCCCACCGGGGAGCTGTTTTTT
J gene: TRBJ2-2; V gene: TRBV6-4; clone size: many; CDR3 length: 14; D gene: TRBD2; CDR3 protein: CASRLAGDTGELFF; CDR3 DNA: TGTGCCAGCAGACTAGCGGGGGACACCGGGGAGCTGTTTTTT
J gene: TRBJ2-7; V gene: TRBV25-1; clone size: few; CDR3 length: 15; D gene: TRBD1; CDR3 protein: CASSPYSGTGYEQYF; CDR3 DNA: TGTGCCAGCAGTCCGTACTCCGGGACAGGGTACGAGCAGTACTTC
J gene: TRBJ2-7; V gene: TRBV28; clone size: many; CDR3 length: 14; D gene: TRBD2; CDR3 protein: CASSSGRGTYEQYF; CDR3 DNA: TGTGCCAGCAGTTCGGGGCGGGGGACCTACGAGCAGTACTTC
J gene: TRBJ2-2; V gene: TRBV20-1; clone size: NA; CDR3 length: 17; D gene: TRBD1; CDR3 protein: CSARGTGGTKNTGELFF; CDR3 DNA: TGCAGTGCTAGGGGGACAGGGGGCACTAAGAACACCGGGGAGCTGTTTTTT
J gene: TRBJ2-3; V gene: TRBV7-8; clone size: few; CDR3 length: 12; D gene: NA; CDR3 protein: CASSRESGTQYF; CDR3 DNA: TGTGCCAGCAGCAGGGAGAGCGGTACGCAGTATTTT
J gene: TRBJ1-2; V gene: TRBV6-1; clone size: many; CDR3 length: 15; D gene: NA; CDR3 protein: CASTGEGPWDYGYTF; CDR3 DNA: TGTGCCAGCACGGGAGAGGGGCCATGGGACTATGGCTACACCTTC
J gene: TRBJ1-1; V gene: TRBV11-2; clone size: few; CDR3 length: 14; D gene: NA; CDR3 protein: CASSLEAIGTEAFF; CDR3 DNA: TGTGCCAGCAGCTTAGAAGCCATTGGTACTGAAGCTTTCTTT
J gene: TRBJ1-1; V gene: TRBV12-3/TRBV12-4; clone size: NA; CDR3 length: 12; D gene: NA; CDR3 protein: CASREFNTEAFF; CDR3 DNA: TGTGCCAGCAGGGAATTTAACACTGAAGCTTTCTTT
J gene: TRBJ1-5; V gene: TRBV18; clone size: many; CDR3 length: 14; D gene: NA; CDR3 protein: CASSPSMDHQPQHF; CDR3 DNA: TGTGCCAGCTCACCATCGATGGATCATCAGCCCCAGCATTTT
J gene: TRBJ2-2; V gene: TRBV7-8; clone size: few; CDR3 length: 15; D gene: TRBD1; CDR3 protein: CASSYRDSNTGELFF; CDR3 DNA: TGTGCCAGCAGCTACCGGGACAGTAACACCGGGGAGCTGTTTTTT
J gene: TRBJ1-1; V gene: TRBV12-3/TRBV12-4; clone size: NA; CDR3 length: 12; D gene: NA; CDR3 protein: CASSSLYTEAFF; CDR3 DNA: TGTGCCAGCAGTTCCTTGTACACTGAAGCTTTCTTT
J gene: TRBJ1-5; V gene: TRBV20-1; clone size: few; CDR3 length: 12; D gene: NA; CDR3 protein: CSARRAGQPQHF; CDR3 DNA: TGCAGTGCTAGGCGCGCGGGCCAGCCCCAGCATTTT
J gene: TRBJ2-1; V gene: TRBV29-1; clone size: NA; CDR3 length: 15; D gene: TRBD2; CDR3 protein: CSVEDLAGGLDGQFF; CDR3 DNA: TGCAGCGTTGAAGATCTGGCGGGGGGACTAGATGGGCAGTTCTTC
J gene: TRBJ1-2; V gene: TRBV2; clone size: few; CDR3 length: 16; D gene: TRBD1; CDR3 protein: CAIPFTGAPANYGYTF; CDR3 DNA: TGTGCCATACCATTTACAGGGGCGCCAGCTAACTATGGCTACACCTTC
J gene: TRBJ1-4; V gene: TRBV4-3; clone size: many; CDR3 length: 15; D gene: NA; CDR3 protein: CASSQDDRENEKLFF; CDR3 DNA: TGCGCCAGCAGCCAAGACGACAGAGAGAATGAAAAACTGTTTTTT
J gene: TRBJ1-1; V gene: TRBV2; clone size: many; CDR3 length: 15; D gene: NA; CDR3 protein: CASSGPGGGVTEAFF; CDR3 DNA: TGTGCCAGCAGTGGACCCGGGGGGGGCGTCACTGAAGCTTTCTTT
J gene: TRBJ2-5; V gene: TRBV5-5; clone size: few; CDR3 length: 13; D gene: NA; CDR3 protein: CASSSFPQETQYF; CDR3 DNA: TGTGCCAGCAGCTCCTTTCCCCAAGAGACCCAGTACTTC
J gene: TRBJ2-1; V gene: TRBV5-1; clone size: NA; CDR3 length: 16; D gene: TRBD2; CDR3 protein: CASSAALAGTYNEQFF; CDR3 DNA: TGCGCCAGCAGCGCAGCACTAGCGGGGACCTACAATGAGCAGTTCTTC